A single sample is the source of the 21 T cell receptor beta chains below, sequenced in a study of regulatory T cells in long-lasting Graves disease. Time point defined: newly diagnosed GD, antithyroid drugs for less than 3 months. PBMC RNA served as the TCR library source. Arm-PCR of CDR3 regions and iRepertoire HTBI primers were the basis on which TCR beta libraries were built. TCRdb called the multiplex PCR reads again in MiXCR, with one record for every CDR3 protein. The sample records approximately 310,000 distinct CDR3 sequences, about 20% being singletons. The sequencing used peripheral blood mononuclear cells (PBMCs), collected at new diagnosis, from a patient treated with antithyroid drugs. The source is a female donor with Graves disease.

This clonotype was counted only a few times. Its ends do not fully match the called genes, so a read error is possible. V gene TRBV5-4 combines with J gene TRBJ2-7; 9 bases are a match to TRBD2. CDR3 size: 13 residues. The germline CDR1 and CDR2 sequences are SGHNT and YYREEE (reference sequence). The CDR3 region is CTWKAGGSHEQYF. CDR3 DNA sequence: TGTACCTGGAAAGCGGGAGGCTCCCACGAGCAGTACTTC.

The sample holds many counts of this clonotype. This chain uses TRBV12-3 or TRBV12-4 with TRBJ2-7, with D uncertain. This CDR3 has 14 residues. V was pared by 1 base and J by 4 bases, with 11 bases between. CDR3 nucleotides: TGTGCCAGCAGTTTAGGGGGAACGCGGTACGAGCAGTACTTC. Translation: CASSLGGTRYEQYF.

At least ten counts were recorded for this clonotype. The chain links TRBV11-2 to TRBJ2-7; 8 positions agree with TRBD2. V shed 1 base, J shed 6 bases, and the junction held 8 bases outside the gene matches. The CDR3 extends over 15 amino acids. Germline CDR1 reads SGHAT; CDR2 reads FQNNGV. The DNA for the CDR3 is TGTGCCAGCAGCTTAGGGAGCGGACTAGCACGCGAGCAGTACTTC. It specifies CASSLGSGLAREQYF.

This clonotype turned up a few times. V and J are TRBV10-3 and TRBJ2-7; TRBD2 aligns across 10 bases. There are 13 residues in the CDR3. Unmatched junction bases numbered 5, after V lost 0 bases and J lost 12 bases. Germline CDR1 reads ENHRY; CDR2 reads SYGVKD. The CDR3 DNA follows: TGTGCCATCAGTGAGTCTCTAGCGGGAGAGGGGTACTTC. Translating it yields CAISESLAGEGYF.

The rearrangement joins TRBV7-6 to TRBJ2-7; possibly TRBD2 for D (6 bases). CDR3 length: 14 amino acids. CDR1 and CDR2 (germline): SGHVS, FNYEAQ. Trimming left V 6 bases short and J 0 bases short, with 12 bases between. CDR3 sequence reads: CASRREVDSYEQYF. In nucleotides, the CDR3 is TGTGCCAGCAGAAGGGAGGTCGACTCCTACGAGCAGTACTTC.

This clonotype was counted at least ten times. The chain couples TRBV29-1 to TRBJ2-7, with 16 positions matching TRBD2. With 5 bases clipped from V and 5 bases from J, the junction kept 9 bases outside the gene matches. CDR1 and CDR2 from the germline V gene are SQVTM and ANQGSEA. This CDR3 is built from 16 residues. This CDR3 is CSVPKRGLAGGDEQYF. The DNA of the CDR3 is TGCAGCGTTCCAAAACGGGGACTAGCGGGAGGGGACGAGCAGTACTTC.

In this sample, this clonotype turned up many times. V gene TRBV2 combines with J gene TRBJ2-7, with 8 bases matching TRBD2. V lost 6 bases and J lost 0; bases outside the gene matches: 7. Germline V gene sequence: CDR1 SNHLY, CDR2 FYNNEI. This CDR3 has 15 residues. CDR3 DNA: TGTGCCAGCAGCGATACTAGCGGCCACTCCTACGAGCAGTACTTC. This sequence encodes CASSDTSGHSYEQYF.

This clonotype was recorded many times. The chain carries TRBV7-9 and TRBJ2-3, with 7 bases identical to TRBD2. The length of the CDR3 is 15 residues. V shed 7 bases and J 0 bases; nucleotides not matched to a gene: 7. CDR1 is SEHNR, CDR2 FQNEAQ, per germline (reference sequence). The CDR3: CASIKTSSSTDTQYF. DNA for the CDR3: TGTGCCAGCATCAAGACTAGCAGTAGCACAGATACGCAGTATTTT.

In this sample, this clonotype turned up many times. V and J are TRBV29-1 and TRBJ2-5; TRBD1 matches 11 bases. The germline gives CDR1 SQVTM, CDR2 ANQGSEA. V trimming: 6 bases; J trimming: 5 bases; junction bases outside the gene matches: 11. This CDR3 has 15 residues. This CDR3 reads CSVRGGTGGSETQYF. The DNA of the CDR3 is TGCAGCGTCCGCGGAGGGACAGGGGGTAGTGAGACCCAGTACTTC.

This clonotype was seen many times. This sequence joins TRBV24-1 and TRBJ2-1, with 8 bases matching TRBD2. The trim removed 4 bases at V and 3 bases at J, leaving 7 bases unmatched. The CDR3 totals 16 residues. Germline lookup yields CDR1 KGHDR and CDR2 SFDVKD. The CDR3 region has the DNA TGTGCCACCAGTGACCCGGGACTAGATAACTACAATGAGCAGTTCTTC. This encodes CATSDPGLDNYNEQFF.

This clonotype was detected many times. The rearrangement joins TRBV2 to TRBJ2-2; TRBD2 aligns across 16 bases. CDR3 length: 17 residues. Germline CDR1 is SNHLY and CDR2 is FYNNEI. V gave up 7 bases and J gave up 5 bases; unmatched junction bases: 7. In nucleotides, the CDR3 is TGTGCCAGCATGTCCCCGGGACTAGCGGGAGGGACCGGGGAGCTGTTTTTT. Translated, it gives CASMSPGLAGGTGELFF.

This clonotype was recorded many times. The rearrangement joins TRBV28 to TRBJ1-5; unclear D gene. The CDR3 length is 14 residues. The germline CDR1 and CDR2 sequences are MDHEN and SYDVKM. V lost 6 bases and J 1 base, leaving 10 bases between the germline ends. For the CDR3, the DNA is TGTGCCAGCAGATTCGTCGGAAGCAATCAGCCCCAGCATTTT. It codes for CASRFVGSNQPQHF. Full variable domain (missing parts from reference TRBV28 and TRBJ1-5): DVKVTQSSRYLVKRTGEKVFLECVQDMDHENMFWYRQDPGLGLRLIYFSYDVKMKEKGDIPEGYSVSREKKERFSLILESASTNQTSMYLCASRFVGSNQPQHFGDGTRLSIL.

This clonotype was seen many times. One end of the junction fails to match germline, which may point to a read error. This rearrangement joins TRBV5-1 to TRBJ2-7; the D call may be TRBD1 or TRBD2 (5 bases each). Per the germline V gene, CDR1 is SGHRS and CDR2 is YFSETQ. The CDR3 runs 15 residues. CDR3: CASSLGRVGGYEQYF. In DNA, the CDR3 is TGTGCCAGCAGCTTGGGACGTGTAGGAGGCTACGAGCAGTACTTC.

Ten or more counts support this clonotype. CDR3 in DNA: TGTGCCAGCAGCCCCCCACGGGGTAGTCCTGCCGGGGAGCTGTTTTTT. Translating it yields CASSPPRGSPAGELFF. V usage is TRBV11-1 and J usage is TRBJ2-2; D possibly corresponds to TRBD2 (5 bases). Per the germline V gene, CDR1 is SGHAT and CDR2 is FQDESV (reference sequence). This CDR3 is built from 16 residues. V lost 5 bases and J 6 bases, leaving 19 bases between the germline ends.

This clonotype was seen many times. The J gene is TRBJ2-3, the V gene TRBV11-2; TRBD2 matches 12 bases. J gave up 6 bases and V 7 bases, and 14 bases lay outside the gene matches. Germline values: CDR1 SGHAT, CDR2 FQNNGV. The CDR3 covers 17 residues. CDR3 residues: CASNKQGVGLAGDTQYF. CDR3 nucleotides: TGTGCCAGCAACAAACAGGGGGTAGGACTAGCGGGGGATACGCAGTATTTT.

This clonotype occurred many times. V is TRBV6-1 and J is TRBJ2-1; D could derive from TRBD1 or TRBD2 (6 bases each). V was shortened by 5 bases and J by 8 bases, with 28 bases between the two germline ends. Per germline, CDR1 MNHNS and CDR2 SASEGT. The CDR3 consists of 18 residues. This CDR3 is CASSPSVTYSPGEDEQFF. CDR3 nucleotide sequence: TGTGCCAGCAGTCCTTCAGTCACTTATTCCCCAGGGGAGGATGAGCAGTTCTTC.

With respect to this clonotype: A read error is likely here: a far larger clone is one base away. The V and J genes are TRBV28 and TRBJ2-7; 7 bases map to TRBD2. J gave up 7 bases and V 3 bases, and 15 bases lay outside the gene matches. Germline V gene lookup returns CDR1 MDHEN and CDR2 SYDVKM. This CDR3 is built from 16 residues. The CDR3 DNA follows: TGTGCCAGCAGTTTCGGCGGGAGTGAAGGGTACAATGAGCAGTACTTC. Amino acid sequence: CASSFGGSEGYNEQYF.

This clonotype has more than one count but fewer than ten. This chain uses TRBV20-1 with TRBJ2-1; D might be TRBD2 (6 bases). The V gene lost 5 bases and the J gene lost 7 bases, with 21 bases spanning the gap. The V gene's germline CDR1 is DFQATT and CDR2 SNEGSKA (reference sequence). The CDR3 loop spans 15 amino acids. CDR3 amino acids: CSAPPGGILRNEQFF. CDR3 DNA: TGCAGTGCTCCCCCTGGCGGGATACTTCGGAATGAGCAGTTCTTC.

CDR3 nucleotides: TGTGCCAGCAGTTTAATCTCACCTAGCGGGAGCCCCCTCGAGCAGTACTTC. Translated: CASSLISPSGSPLEQYF. V gene TRBV27 combines with J gene TRBJ2-7; 10 positions match TRBD2. The germline V gene has CDR1 MNHEY and CDR2 SMNVEV (reference sequence). With 2 bases clipped from V and 6 bases from J, the junction kept 13 bases outside the gene matches. The CDR3 is made up of 17 amino acids.

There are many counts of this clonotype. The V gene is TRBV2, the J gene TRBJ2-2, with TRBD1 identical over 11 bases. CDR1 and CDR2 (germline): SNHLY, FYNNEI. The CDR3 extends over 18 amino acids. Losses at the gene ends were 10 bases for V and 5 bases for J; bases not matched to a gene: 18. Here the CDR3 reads CATPLRDRGNSWTGELFF. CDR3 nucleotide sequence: TGTGCCACCCCACTTCGGGACAGGGGGAATTCGTGGACCGGGGAGCTGTTTTTT.

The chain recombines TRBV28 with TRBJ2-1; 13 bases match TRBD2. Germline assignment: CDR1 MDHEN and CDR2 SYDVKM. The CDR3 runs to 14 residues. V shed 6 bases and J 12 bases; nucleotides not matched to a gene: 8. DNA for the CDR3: TGTGCCAGCAGCCCACTAGCGGGAGGGCCTAGGCAGTTCTTC. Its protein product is CASSPLAGGPRQFF.